This T cell receptor (beta chain) was sequenced during a study of tumor-infiltrating lymphocytes in primary liver carcinoma. Across the whole study: The study enrolled male and female patients aged 30 to 69 years.

TCR beta cDNA was prepared out of 500 ng total RNA by means of a constant-region primer. The TCR beta library was amplified through three nested multiplex PCR rounds in a modified ARM-PCR procedure. Running 9 to 11 cycles apiece, the first two PCR rounds relied on TRBV1-TRBV30 forward primers together with a C-beta reverse primer. TCRdb reanalysed the multiplex PCR reads using MiXCR and keeps one entry per CDR3 protein. The table records about 210,000 distinct CDR3 sequences, roughly 61% of them present only once. This clonotype counts as medium-sized. What it recognizes is unknown. Unsorted whole blood yielded blood RNA, and germline DNA was extracted as well. Collection of 3 to 4 milliliters of peripheral blood took place before surgery. Points from the study as a whole: Among the pair types, tumor region pairs showed more overlap than tumor-adjacent and tumor-blood pairs.

Between the trimmed V and J ends, which lost 1 base and 0 bases, there was a span of 7 bases. The CDR3 loop spans 15 amino acids. The germline V gene encodes CDR1 SGHAT and CDR2 FQNNGV. The clonotype comes from a woman aged 55-69 years with primary liver carcinoma and hepatitis B virus infection. The chain recombines TRBV11-2 with TRBJ2-1; D gene unclear. Sequencing used peripheral blood. CDR3 residues: CASSLGALSYNEQFF. Here the CDR3 DNA reads TGTGCCAGCAGCTTAGGGGCCCTCTCCTACAATGAGCAGTTCTTC.